What follows describes a single T cell receptor beta chain. Its antigen remains unknown. Trimming removed 4 bases from V and 5 bases from J, with 14 bases in between. The CDR3 has 14 residues. CDR1 and CDR2 (germline): SNHLY, FYNNEI. The data originate from a study of OX40 agonist ivuxolimab in advanced cancers. Here immunoSEQ multiplex PCR was the method, and the copy in TCRdb shows in-frame clones only, minus some. Among some 66,000 clones listed, around 88% were seen once. Notes on the study in general: Expanded clones tended on average to be more numerous among CD8+ T cells than CD4+.

The receptor was derived from an adult with an advanced solid tumor such as melanoma, head and neck, liver or kidney cancer. The chain links TRBV2 to TRBJ2-5; a weak D match, TRBD1 (5 bases). Sequencing used CD4+ or CD8+ T cells sorted from blood, obtained in a trial of the OX40 agonist ivuxolimab. CDR3 amino acids: CASSADRPPETQYF. Written as DNA, the CDR3 is TGTGCCAGCAGTGCCGACAGACCGCCGGAGACCCAGTACTTC.